A single sample gave rise to the 10 T cell receptor beta chains below, sequenced in a study of blood T cells in healthy people across ages. A second PCR of 7 to 11 cycles used a sample-barcoded 5' primer and a J-beta primer mix. TCRdb called the 5' RACE reads again in MiXCR, with one record for every CDR3 protein. The sample lists over a million distinct CDR3 sequences; around 40% were seen once. Sequenced material: blood. These receptors originate from a young woman in good health.

There are a few counts of this clonotype. This rearrangement joins TRBV7-9 to TRBJ2-1; 8 nucleotides line up with TRBD2. Per germline, CDR1 SEHNR and CDR2 FQNEAQ (reference sequence). This CDR3 has 18 amino acids. With 1 base clipped from V and 4 bases from J, the junction kept 12 bases outside the gene matches. The CDR3 bases are TGTGCCAGCAGCTTAGTCGGGTCTGAACTAGCGGCTTACAATGAGCAGTTCTTC. Protein product: CASSLVGSELAAYNEQFF. Full variable domain (rest looked up from reference TRBV7-9 and TRBJ2-1): DTGVSQNPRHKITKRGQNVTFRCDPISEHNRLYWYRQTLGQGPEFLTYFQNEAQLEKSRLLSDRFSAERPKGSFSTLEIQRTEQGDSAMYLCASSLVGSELAAYNEQFFGPGTRLTVL.

J is TRBJ1-1 and V is TRBV6-1; 7 bases align to TRBD1. The CDR3 totals 18 residues. CDR1 is MNHNS and CDR2 is SASEGT in the germline V gene. The trim removed 4 bases at V and 2 bases at J, leaving 16 bases unmatched. As DNA, the CDR3 is TGTGCCAGCAGTGTAAGGACAGGTCTAACCACGTTAAACACTGAAGCTTTCTTT. This sequence encodes CASSVRTGLTTLNTEAFF.

Here the CDR3 reads CASSYKGGSIGVQSQPQHF. CDR3 DNA: TGTGCCAGCAGCTATAAAGGGGGTAGTATCGGGGTACAAAGTCAGCCCCAGCATTTT. J is TRBJ1-5 and V is TRBV7-6; possible D gene TRBD1, 6 bases. CDR1 and CDR2 from the germline V gene are SGHVS and FNYEAQ. The V gene lost 4 bases and the J gene lost 6 bases, with 28 bases spanning the gap. The length of the CDR3 is 19 residues.

This clonotype has more than one count but fewer than ten. The chain joins TRBV5-5 to TRBJ2-1, with D perhaps matching TRBD1 or TRBD2 (6 bases each). The J call may be mistaken, given a closer DNA end match to TRBJ2-7. The CDR3 has 15 residues. The germline V gene encodes CDR1 SGHKS and CDR2 YYEKEE (reference sequence). The CDR3 bases are TGTGCCAGCAGCTTGGCCGGGGGCGCCTACAATGAGCAGTACTTC. Translation gives CASSLAGGAYNEQYF.

This clonotype turned up a few times. The chain carries TRBV7-9 and TRBJ1-1; 8 nucleotides match TRBD1. CDR3 length equals 16 residues. The germline gives CDR1 SEHNR, CDR2 FQNEAQ (reference sequence). Trimming took 5 bases from V and 3 from J; bases not matched to a gene: 11. In nucleotides, the CDR3 is TGTGCCAGCAGCCCATTACTGGACAGGGTTGACACTGAAGCTTTCTTT. Amino acids: CASSPLLDRVDTEAFF.

The chain is built from TRBV20-1 and TRBJ1-6; D is perhaps TRBD1 (6 bases). V was trimmed by 1 base and J by 9 bases, leaving 7 bases between them. The germline V gene has CDR1 DFQATT and CDR2 SNEGSKA (reference sequence). There are 12 residues in the CDR3. The CDR3 loop reads CSARGGGSPLHF. DNA of the CDR3: TGCAGTGCTAGAGGAGGGGGTTCACCCCTCCACTTT.

The rearrangement links TRBV7-3 to TRBJ2-3; TRBD1 matches 8 bases. The CDR3 is 15 amino acids. With V trimmed by 5 bases and J by 6 bases, 10 bases remained unmatched. Germline CDR1 is SGHTA and CDR2 is FQGTGA. The CDR3 DNA is TGTGCCAGCAGCCTAGGACAGGGTGGGATGGATACGCAGTATTTT. Protein product: CASSLGQGGMDTQYF.

This clonotype has more than one count but fewer than ten. J is TRBJ2-6 and V is TRBV7-9, with a tentative D call TRBD1 (6 bases). The germline V gene has CDR1 SEHNR and CDR2 FQNEAQ (reference sequence). V was shortened by 3 bases and J by 0 bases, with 9 bases between the two germline ends. The CDR3 loop spans 16 amino acids. CDR3 region: CASSFSRGSGANVLTF. DNA for the CDR3: TGTGCCAGCAGCTTTAGCAGGGGCTCTGGGGCCAACGTCCTGACTTTC.

This chain joins TRBV27 and TRBJ1-1; D may be TRBD1 (6 bases). The CDR3 is made up of 17 amino acids. The germline V gene has CDR1 MNHEY and CDR2 SMNVEV (reference sequence). Deletions cut 5 bases from V and 3 bases from J, with 22 bases between. The CDR3 sequence: CASSPPLTGNSDTEAFF. For the CDR3, the DNA is TGTGCCAGCAGTCCACCCCTCACAGGGAATAGTGACACTGAAGCTTTCTTT.

This clonotype was detected a few times. This chain uses TRBV6-2 or TRBV6-3 with TRBJ2-1, with TRBD2 identical over 8 bases. The CDR3 contains 15 residues. The V gene's germline CDR1 is MNHEY and CDR2 SVGEGT. V trimming: 6 bases; J trimming: 5 bases; junction bases outside the gene matches: 9. DNA of the CDR3: TGTGCCAGCAGCAAAGACGGGACTAGTGACAATGAGCAGTTCTTC. It yields the protein CASSKDGTSDNEQFF.